This is a list of T cell receptor beta chains from one sample in a study of blood T cell repertoires in COVID-19. This table comes from immunoSEQ multiplex PCR, and its TCRdb copy is limited to in-frame clones, with some not included. The data show 450,000 to 600,000 clones, with about nine tenths seen just once and about 0.75% held by the top ten. The sequencing sample was made of PBMCs or T cells enriched from blood (not recorded which). All receptors come from a woman under 30 who had recovered from COVID-19. Each CDR3 is given with its conserved first and last residue. The D gene is left open where the match is weak. The size field is filled for only some rows; it gives once, few, many or a size class.

D	size	V	J	CDR3	DNA
.	few	TRBV12-3/TRBV12-4	TRBJ1-5	CASSLTWNQPQHF	TGTGCCAGCAGTTTAACATGGAATCAGCCCCAGCATTTT
TRBD1	.	TRBV30	TRBJ1-3	CAWTTGQLGNTIYF	TGTGCCTGGACTACGGGACAGTTGGGAAACACCATATATTTT
.	.	TRBV15	TRBJ2-7	CATSRDPGSVGEQYF	TGTGCCACCAGCAGAGATCCGGGAAGTGTGGGTGAGCAGTACTTC
.	.	TRBV6-5	TRBJ2-4	CASNEGSSIQYF	TGTGCCAGCAACGAGGGATCAAGCATTCAGTACTTC
.	.	TRBV28	TRBJ1-2	CATLTGGTIGYTF	TGTGCCACCCTGACGGGGGGCACAATCGGCTACACCTTC
TRBD1	.	TRBV12-5	TRBJ2-5	CASGLVPDGQGVQETQYF	TGTGCTAGTGGTTTGGTCCCTGATGGACAGGGGGTTCAAGAGACCCAGTACTTC
TRBD2	.	TRBV18	TRBJ2-1	CASLYGLGTNEQFF	TGTGCCAGCTTATACGGACTAGGCACTAATGAGCAGTTCTTC
.	.	TRBV25-1	TRBJ1-1	CASRRRVNTEAFF	TGTGCCAGCAGACGCCGGGTTAACACTGAAGCTTTCTTT
TRBD1	once	TRBV4-1	TRBJ2-7	CASSLGQGTSYEQYF	TGCGCCAGCAGCCTCGGACAGGGGACTTCCTACGAGCAGTACTTC
TRBD2	.	TRBV7-2	TRBJ2-1	CASSFSGVQASEQFF	TGTGCCAGCAGTTTTAGCGGGGTTCAGGCATCTGAGCAGTTCTTC
TRBD2	.	TRBV4-1	TRBJ2-2	CASSQWAGGDTGELFF	TGCGCCAGCAGCCAATGGGCCGGGGGGGACACCGGGGAGCTGTTTTTT
TRBD1	.	TRBV30	TRBJ1-2	CALTKGTGAGYTF	TGTGCCTTAACCAAAGGTACAGGGGCGGGCTACACCTTC
TRBD1	once	TRBV30	TRBJ1-5	CAWDRGGKNQPQHF	TGTGCCTGGGACAGGGGGGGAAAAAATCAGCCCCAGCATTTT
.	.	TRBV28	TRBJ1-2	CASSPYEGGVNYGYTF	TGTGCCAGCAGTCCCTATGAGGGTGGGGTAAACTATGGCTACACCTTC